What follows is one T cell receptor (beta chain) and its context. The CDR3 is made up of 15 amino acids. V lost 1 base and J 6 bases, leaving 13 bases between the germline ends. CDR1 LGHDT and CDR2 YNNKEL come from the germline V gene (reference sequence). This entry is derived from a study of yellow fever vaccine responses in identical twins. TCRdb re-analysed the RT-PCR reads in MiXCR, keeping a single row per CDR3 protein. Here the sample spans under 25,000 distinct CDR3 sequences, around 76% being singletons. The V call is TRBV3-1, the J call TRBJ1-5; tentatively, D is TRBD1 (5 bases). Material: T cells from blood (PBMCs), unsorted or a sorted subset (not recorded which), obtained before or after yellow fever vaccination (not recorded which). This sequence was found in a woman between 18 and 29 years old who received the yellow fever vaccine. The CDR3 DNA reads TGTGCCAGCAGCCAAGGTCTACAGGTTGGTCAGCCCCAGCATTTT. It specifies CASSQGLQVGQPQHF.